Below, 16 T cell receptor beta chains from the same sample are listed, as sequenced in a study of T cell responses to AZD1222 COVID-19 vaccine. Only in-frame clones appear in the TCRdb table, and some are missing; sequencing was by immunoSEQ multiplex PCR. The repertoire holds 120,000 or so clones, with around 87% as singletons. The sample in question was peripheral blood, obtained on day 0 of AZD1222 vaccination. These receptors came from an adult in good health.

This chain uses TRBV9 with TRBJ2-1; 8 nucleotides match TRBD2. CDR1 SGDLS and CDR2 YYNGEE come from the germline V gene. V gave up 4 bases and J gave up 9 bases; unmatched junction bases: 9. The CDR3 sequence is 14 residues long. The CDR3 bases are TGTGCCAGCAGCACCTCCCGCGGGGGGCTTGAGCAGTTCTTC. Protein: CASSTSRGGLEQFF.

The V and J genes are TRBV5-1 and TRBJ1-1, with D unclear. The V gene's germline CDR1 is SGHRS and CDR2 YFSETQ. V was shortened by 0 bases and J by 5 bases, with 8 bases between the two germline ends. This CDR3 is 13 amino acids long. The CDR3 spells CASSLDGRTEAFF. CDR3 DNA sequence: TGCGCCAGCAGCTTGGACGGGAGGACTGAAGCTTTCTTT.

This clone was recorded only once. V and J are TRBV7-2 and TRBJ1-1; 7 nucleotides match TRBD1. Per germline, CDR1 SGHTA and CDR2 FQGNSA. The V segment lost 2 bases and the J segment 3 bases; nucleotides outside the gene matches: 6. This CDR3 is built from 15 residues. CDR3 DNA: TGTGCCAGCAGCTTAAGAGGGGGCGTGGACACTGAAGCTTTCTTT. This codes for CASSLRGGVDTEAFF.

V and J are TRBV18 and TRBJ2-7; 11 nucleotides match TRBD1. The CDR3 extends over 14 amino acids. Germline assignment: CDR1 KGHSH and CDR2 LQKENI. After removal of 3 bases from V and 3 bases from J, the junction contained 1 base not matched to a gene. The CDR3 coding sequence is TGTGCCAGCTCACCCGGGACAGGGGGCTACGAGCAGTACTTC. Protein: CASSPGTGGYEQYF.

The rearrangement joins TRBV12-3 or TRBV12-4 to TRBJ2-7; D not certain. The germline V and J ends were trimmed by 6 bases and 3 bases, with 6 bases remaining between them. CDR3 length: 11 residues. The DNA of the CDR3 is TGTGCCAGCAGCCCTAACTACGAGCAGTACTTC. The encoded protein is CASSPNYEQYF.

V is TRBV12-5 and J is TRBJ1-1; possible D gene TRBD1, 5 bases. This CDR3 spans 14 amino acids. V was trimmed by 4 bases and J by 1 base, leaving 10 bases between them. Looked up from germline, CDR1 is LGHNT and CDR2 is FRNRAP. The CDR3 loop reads CASGSGLPNTEAFF. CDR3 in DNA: TGTGCTAGTGGTTCGGGACTTCCGAACACTGAAGCTTTCTTT.

CDR3 region: CAWRDGTEAFF. For the CDR3, the DNA is TGTGCCTGGAGGGACGGCACTGAAGCTTTCTTT. The V and J genes are TRBV30 and TRBJ1-1; D is ambiguous. The CDR3 is made up of 11 amino acids. V lost 3 bases, J lost 4 bases, and 6 bases lay in between. Germline V lookup: CDR1 GTSNPN, CDR2 SVGIG (reference sequence).

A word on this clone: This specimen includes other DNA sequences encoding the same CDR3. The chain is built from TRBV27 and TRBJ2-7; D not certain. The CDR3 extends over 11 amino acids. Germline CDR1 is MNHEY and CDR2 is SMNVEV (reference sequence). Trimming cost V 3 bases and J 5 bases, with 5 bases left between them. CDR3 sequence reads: CASSFGNEQYF. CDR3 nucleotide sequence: TGTGCCAGCAGTTTTGGAAACGAGCAGTACTTC.

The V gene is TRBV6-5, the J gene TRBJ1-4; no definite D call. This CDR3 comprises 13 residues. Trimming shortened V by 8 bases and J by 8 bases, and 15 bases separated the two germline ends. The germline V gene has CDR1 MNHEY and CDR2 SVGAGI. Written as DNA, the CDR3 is TGTGCCAGCTCAGAGGGCAGGTACGAAAAACTGTTTTTT. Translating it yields CASSEGRYEKLFF.

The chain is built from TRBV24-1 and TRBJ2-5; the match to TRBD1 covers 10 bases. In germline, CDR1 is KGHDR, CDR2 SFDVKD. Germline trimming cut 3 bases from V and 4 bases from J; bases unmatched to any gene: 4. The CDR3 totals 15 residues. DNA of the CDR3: TGTGCCACCAGTGATCCAAGGACAGGGGGAGAGACCCAGTACTTC. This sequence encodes CATSDPRTGGETQYF.

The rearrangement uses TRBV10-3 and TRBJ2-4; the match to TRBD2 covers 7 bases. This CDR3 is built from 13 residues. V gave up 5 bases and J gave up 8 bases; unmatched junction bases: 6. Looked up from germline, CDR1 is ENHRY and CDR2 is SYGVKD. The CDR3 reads CAISFSAGDIQYF. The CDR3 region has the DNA TGTGCCATCAGTTTCTCTGCGGGGGACATTCAGTACTTC.

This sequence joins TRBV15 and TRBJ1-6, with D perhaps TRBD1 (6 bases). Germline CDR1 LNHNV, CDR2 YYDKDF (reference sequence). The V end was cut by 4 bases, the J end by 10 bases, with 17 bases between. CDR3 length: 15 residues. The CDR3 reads CATSTIFRGGSPLHF. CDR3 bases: TGTGCCACCAGCACTATCTTCAGGGGTGGCTCACCCCTCCACTTT.

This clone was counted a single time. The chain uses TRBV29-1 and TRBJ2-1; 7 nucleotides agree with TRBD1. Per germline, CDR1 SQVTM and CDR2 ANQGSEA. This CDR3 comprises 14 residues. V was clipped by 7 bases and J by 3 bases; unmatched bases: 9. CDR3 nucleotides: TGCAGCGCCCGGGCTACAGGGGTCTACAATGAGCAGTTCTTC. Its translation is CSARATGVYNEQFF.

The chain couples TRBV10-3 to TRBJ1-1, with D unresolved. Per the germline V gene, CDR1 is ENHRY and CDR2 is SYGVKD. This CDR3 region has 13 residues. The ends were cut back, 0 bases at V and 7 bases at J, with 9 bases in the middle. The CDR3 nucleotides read TGTGCCATCAGTGAGTCGGCAGCACTTGAAGCTTTCTTT. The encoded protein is CAISESAALEAFF.

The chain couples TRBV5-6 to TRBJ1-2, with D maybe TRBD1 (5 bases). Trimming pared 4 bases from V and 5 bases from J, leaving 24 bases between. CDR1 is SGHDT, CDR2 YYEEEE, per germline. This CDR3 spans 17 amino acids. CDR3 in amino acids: CASSGPGAESLRYGYTF. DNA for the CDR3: TGTGCCAGCAGCGGACCCGGGGCAGAATCCCTAAGGTATGGCTACACCTTC.

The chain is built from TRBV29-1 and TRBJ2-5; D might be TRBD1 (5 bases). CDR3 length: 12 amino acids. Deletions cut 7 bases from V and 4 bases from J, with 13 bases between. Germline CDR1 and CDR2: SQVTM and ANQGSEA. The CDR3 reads CSAGFLGETQYF. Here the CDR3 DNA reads TGCAGCGCAGGGTTTTTAGGAGAGACCCAGTACTTC.